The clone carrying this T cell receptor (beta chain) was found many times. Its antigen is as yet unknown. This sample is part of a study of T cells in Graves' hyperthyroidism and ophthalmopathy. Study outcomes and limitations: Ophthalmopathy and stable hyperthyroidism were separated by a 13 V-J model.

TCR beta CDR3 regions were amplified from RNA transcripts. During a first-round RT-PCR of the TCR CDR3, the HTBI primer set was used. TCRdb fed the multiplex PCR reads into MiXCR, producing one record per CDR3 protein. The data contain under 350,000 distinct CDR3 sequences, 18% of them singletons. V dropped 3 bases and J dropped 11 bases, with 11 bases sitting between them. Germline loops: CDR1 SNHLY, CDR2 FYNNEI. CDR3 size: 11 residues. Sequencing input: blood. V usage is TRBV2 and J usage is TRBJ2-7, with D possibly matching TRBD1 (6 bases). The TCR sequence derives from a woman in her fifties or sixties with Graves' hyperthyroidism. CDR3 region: CASSDWDNKYF. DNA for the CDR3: TGTGCCAGCAGTGACTGGGACAACAAGTACTTC.